This entry lists 27 T cell receptor beta chains sequenced from one sample in a study of OX40 agonist ivuxolimab in advanced cancers. Profiling relied on immunoSEQ multiplex PCR, and the TCRdb table lists in-frame clones only, not all of them. The repertoire holds 81,000 or so clones, with about 90% as singletons. The specimen comprised CD4+ or CD8+ T cells sorted from blood, sampled in a trial of the OX40 agonist ivuxolimab. These receptors all come from an adult with an advanced solid tumor such as melanoma, head and neck, liver or kidney cancer.

This chain uses TRBV9 with TRBJ1-2, with 10 positions matching TRBD1. V gave up 3 bases and J gave up 4 bases; unmatched junction bases: 3. The CDR3 is 14 amino acids. CDR1 and CDR2 from the germline V gene are SGDLS and YYNGEE. CDR3 loop: CASSDGTGVYGYTF. The DNA of the CDR3 is TGTGCCAGCAGCGACGGGACAGGGGTCTATGGCTACACCTTC.

V usage is TRBV9 and J usage is TRBJ1-1; 9 bases agree with TRBD1. V gave up 3 bases and J gave up 0 bases; unmatched junction bases: 6. CDR3 length: 16 amino acids. Germline V lookup: CDR1 SGDLS, CDR2 YYNGEE. In DNA, the CDR3 is TGTGCCAGCAGCGCCAAGACAGGGGGGATGAACACTGAAGCTTTCTTT. Translating it yields CASSAKTGGMNTEAFF.

The chain joins TRBV7-9 to TRBJ2-3, with D uncertain. V dropped 6 bases and J dropped 4 bases, with 5 bases sitting between them. The CDR3 covers 11 residues. The germline gives CDR1 SEHNR, CDR2 FQNEAQ (reference sequence). DNA of the CDR3: TGTGCCAGCAGTGGAGCAGATACGCAGTATTTT. Protein product: CASSGADTQYF.

This rearrangement joins TRBV27 to TRBJ1-5; D gene uncertain. V lost 8 bases and J 1 base, leaving 12 bases between the germline ends. The CDR3 has 14 residues. Germline V lookup: CDR1 MNHEY, CDR2 SMNVEV (reference sequence). CDR3 nucleotide sequence: TGTGCCAGCGGACCGACGATAAGCAATCAGCCCCAGCATTTT. It yields the protein CASGPTISNQPQHF.

This chain connects TRBV28 to TRBJ1-1; no definite D call. The V gene's germline CDR1 is MDHEN and CDR2 SYDVKM. The V end lost 3 bases, the J end lost 5 bases, and 13 bases lay between the germline ends. The CDR3 has 14 residues. CDR3: CASSFAWDRTEAFF. The CDR3 DNA is TGTGCCAGCAGTTTCGCCTGGGATCGGACTGAAGCTTTCTTT.

This clone was observed a few times. This chain joins TRBV13 and TRBJ1-1; a weak D match, TRBD1 (5 bases). Trimming removed 5 bases from V and 14 bases from J, with 18 bases in between. The CDR3 extends over 12 amino acids. Germline V gives CDR1 PRHDT, CDR2 FYEKMQ (reference sequence). The CDR3 bases are TGTGCCAGCAGCCTTGTACCAGGGTCAAGATTCTTT. It yields the protein CASSLVPGSRFF.

The gene calls are TRBV9 and TRBJ2-1; D is possibly TRBD2 (6 bases). Germline V gene sequence: CDR1 SGDLS, CDR2 YYNGEE. V gave up 4 bases and J gave up 9 bases, with 14 bases separating them. This CDR3 has 13 amino acids. The CDR3 here is CASSHWGEIEQFF. The DNA for the CDR3 is TGTGCCAGCAGCCACTGGGGGGAGATTGAGCAGTTCTTC.

This chain connects TRBV28 to TRBJ2-3, with D maybe TRBD2 (5 bases). The CDR3 contains 14 residues. V dropped 11 bases and J dropped 2 bases, with 17 bases sitting between them. Per germline, CDR1 MDHEN and CDR2 SYDVKM. CDR3 sequence (DNA): TGTGCCGTATCCGGTCGAGGGTCCACAGATACGCAGTATTTT. As protein: CAVSGRGSTDTQYF.

This chain's CDR3 is CASSRSFLGADQPQHF. The CDR3 bases are TGTGCCAGCAGCCGATCGTTTTTAGGGGCGGATCAGCCCCAGCATTTT. This chain links TRBV7-2 with TRBJ1-5, with a possible D match to TRBD1 (5 bases). This CDR3 is 16 amino acids long. V lost 5 bases and J 5 bases, leaving 19 bases between the germline ends. Germline values: CDR1 SGHTA, CDR2 FQGNSA.

The chain links TRBV4-1 to TRBJ1-2; D not certain. The CDR3 loop spans 15 amino acids. Looked up from germline, CDR1 is MGHRA and CDR2 is YSYEKL. The V gene lost 2 bases and the J gene lost 4 bases, with 14 bases spanning the gap. The CDR3 DNA sequence: TGCGCCAGCAGCCAACCAAGTGCCGTTGGCTATGGCTACACCTTC. Amino acid sequence: CASSQPSAVGYGYTF.

V and J are TRBV7-3 and TRBJ2-4; 15 bases fit TRBD2. The V gene's germline CDR1 is SGHTA and CDR2 FQGTGA. V shed 5 bases, J shed 9 bases, and the junction held 8 bases outside the gene matches. The CDR3 loop spans 16 amino acids. CDR3 sequence: CASSPGLAGGGGIQYF. CDR3 in DNA: TGTGCCAGCAGCCCGGGACTAGCGGGAGGCGGGGGCATTCAGTACTTC. The whole variable domain, remainder taken from reference TRBV7-3 and TRBJ2-4, is GAGVSQTPSNKVTEKGKYVELRCDPISGHTALYWYRQSLGQGPEFLIYFQGTGAADDSGLPNDRFFAVRPEGSVSTLKIQRTERGDSAVYLCASSPGLAGGGGIQYFGAGTRLSVL.

The gene calls are TRBV25-1 and TRBJ2-2; no clear D. Germline CDR1 reads MGHDK; CDR2 reads SYGVNS. The CDR3 runs 14 residues. Trimming took off 5 bases at V and 7 bases at J, with 14 bases between the two ends. CDR3 nucleotides: TGTGCCAGCAGTCCTCAACATTACGGCGGGGAGCTGTTTTTT. The encoded protein is CASSPQHYGGELFF.

The chain recombines TRBV30 with TRBJ1-2; D unresolved. V was clipped by 2 bases and J by 5 bases, with 15 bases between them. CDR1 and CDR2 (germline): GTSNPN, SVGIG (reference sequence). This CDR3 is built from 14 residues. The CDR3 DNA reads TGTGCCTGGAGTATCTCAACAACGTTTTATGGCTACACCTTC. This sequence encodes CAWSISTTFYGYTF.

The chain has TRBV9 and TRBJ1-3; perhaps TRBD1 as D (6 bases). The CDR3 runs 15 residues. Germline V gene sequence: CDR1 SGDLS, CDR2 YYNGEE. V lost 0 bases to trimming and J lost 4 bases, with 11 bases between them. CDR3 in DNA: TGTGCCAGCAGCGTAGACACAGGGCCAGGAAACACCATATATTTT. This codes for CASSVDTGPGNTIYF.

With respect to this clone: The sample has other DNA sequences that encode this CDR3 too. The genes are TRBV6-5 and TRBJ1-2; TRBD1 might be the D (5 bases). Trimming pared 0 bases from V and 2 bases from J, leaving 7 bases between. The CDR3 spans 14 residues. CDR1 and CDR2 from the germline V gene are MNHEY and SVGAGI. CDR3 sequence: CASSYSQGNYGYTF. DNA for the CDR3: TGTGCCAGCAGTTACTCTCAGGGAAACTATGGCTACACCTTC.

This clone was counted once. The chain combines TRBV5-1 with TRBJ1-5; D perhaps matches TRBD1 (6 bases). The CDR3 extends over 17 amino acids. V was trimmed by 3 bases and J by 7 bases, leaving 23 bases between them. The germline gives CDR1 SGHRS, CDR2 YFSETQ. The CDR3 coding sequence is TGCGCCAGCAGCTCCCCGGCTTCGGGGGGCTATAGGCAGCCCCAGCATTTT. This translates into CASSSPASGGYRQPQHF.

The rearrangement links TRBV5-4 to TRBJ2-3; possible D gene TRBD2, 6 bases. The CDR3 totals 13 residues. Germline V lookup: CDR1 SGHNT, CDR2 YYREEE (reference sequence). Trimming left V 5 bases short and J 6 bases short, with 13 bases between. The CDR3 here is CASRPTSFDTQYF. The DNA of the CDR3 is TGTGCCAGCAGGCCTACTAGCTTTGATACGCAGTATTTT. The complete variable domain, with remaining parts taken from reference TRBV5-4 and TRBJ2-3, reads ETGVTQSPTHLIKTRGQQVTLRCSSQSGHNTVSWYQQALGQGPQFIFQYYREEENGRGNFPPRFSGLQFPNYSSELNVNALELDDSALYLCASRPTSFDTQYFGPGTRLTVL.

The chain carries TRBV7-6 and TRBJ2-3; D gene ambiguous. CDR3 length: 13 amino acids. Looked up from germline, CDR1 is SGHVS and CDR2 is FNYEAQ. With 5 bases removed from V and 1 base from J, the gap between germline ends came to 7 bases. DNA of the CDR3: TGTGCCAGCAGCCCGGGCCGCACAGATACGCAGTATTTT. Amino acids: CASSPGRTDTQYF.

The genes are TRBV9 and TRBJ2-1; TRBD2 aligns across 8 bases. The CDR3 runs 16 residues. V shed 4 bases, J shed 0 bases, and the junction held 6 bases outside the gene matches. Germline V gene lookup returns CDR1 SGDLS and CDR2 YYNGEE. CDR3 amino acids: CASSPRGGSSYNEQFF. CDR3 coding DNA: TGTGCCAGCAGCCCCCGGGGGGGGAGCTCCTACAATGAGCAGTTCTTC.

This clone has just one count. The gene calls are TRBV25-1 and TRBJ2-7; the D is unclear. The CDR3 length is 14 residues. V shed 4 bases and J shed 0 bases, with 10 bases lying between them. Germline V gene sequence: CDR1 MGHDK, CDR2 SYGVNS. The CDR3 DNA is TGTGCCAGCAGTGTGAGCGTAGGCTCCTACGAGCAGTACGTC. The encoded protein is CASSVSVGSYEQYV.

This chain uses TRBV15 with TRBJ1-5; TRBD1 aligns across 7 bases. The CDR3 runs to 13 residues. Germline V gives CDR1 LNHNV, CDR2 YYDKDF (reference sequence). The J segment lost 5 bases and the V segment lost 6 bases, leaving 4 bases of the junction unmatched. CDR3 sequence (DNA): TGTGCCACCAGAGGGGGCGATCATCAGCCCCAGCATTTT. It specifies CATRGGDHQPQHF.

The J gene is TRBJ2-7, the V gene TRBV29-1; 8 nucleotides agree with TRBD1. This CDR3 region has 15 residues. Trimming at V came to 2 bases and at J to 3 bases, leaving 9 bases not matched to a gene. Germline V gene lookup returns CDR1 SQVTM and CDR2 ANQGSEA. The CDR3 is CSVEWSQGVHYEQYF. The CDR3 DNA reads as TGCAGCGTTGAATGGTCACAGGGGGTGCACTACGAGCAGTACTTC.

This clone was counted once. The chain is built from TRBV6-5 and TRBJ2-7; D is ambiguous. Germline V lookup: CDR1 MNHEY, CDR2 SVGAGI. This CDR3 region has 14 residues. V was pared by 2 bases and J by 4 bases, with 12 bases between. CDR3 region: CASSYLGPHYEQYV. As DNA, the CDR3 is TGTGCCAGCAGTTACCTCGGGCCCCATTACGAGCAGTACGTC.

The chain is built from TRBV6-9 and TRBJ2-1; 8 nucleotides agree with TRBD1. The V and J ends lost 6 bases and 6 bases, in that order; junction bases with no gene match: 4. CDR1 and CDR2 (germline): MNHGY, SVAAGI. The CDR3 runs to 13 residues. The CDR3 DNA sequence: TGTGCCAGCAGAAAAGGACAGGGCAATGAGCAGTTCTTC. Its protein is CASRKGQGNEQFF.

The V and J genes are TRBV4-3 and TRBJ2-1, with TRBD1 matching over 9 bases. CDR1 is LGHNA, CDR2 YSLEER, per germline. The CDR3 loop spans 16 amino acids. With 4 bases clipped from V and 4 bases from J, the junction kept 8 bases outside the gene matches. For the CDR3, the DNA is TGCGCCAGCAGCCCCGGGACAGGGAGTATGTACAATGAGCAGTTCTTC. It translates to CASSPGTGSMYNEQFF.

J is TRBJ1-1 and V is TRBV19; no clear D gene. Germline values: CDR1 LNHDA, CDR2 SQIVND (reference sequence). The CDR3 sequence is 13 residues long. The V end was cut by 3 bases, the J end by 6 bases, with 11 bases between. The CDR3 loop is CASSISFRPEAFF. The DNA of the CDR3 is TGTGCCAGTAGTATTAGCTTTCGGCCTGAAGCTTTCTTT.

This sequence joins TRBV30 and TRBJ1-5, with 8 bases identical to TRBD1. Germline V CDR1 and CDR2: GTSNPN, SVGIG (reference sequence). With 0 bases clipped from V and 7 bases from J, the junction kept 5 bases outside the gene matches. CDR3 size: 14 residues. This CDR3 reads CAWSVGQGIQPQHF. DNA for the CDR3: TGTGCCTGGAGTGTAGGACAGGGCATCCAGCCCCAGCATTTT.